What follows are 16 T cell receptor beta chains derived from one specimen sequenced in a study of T cell changes during pregnancy in multiple sclerosis. Generated by immunoSEQ multiplex PCR, the TCRdb table keeps only in-frame clones and is missing some. The sample has about 93,000 clones, roughly 90% seen once; the top ten hold approximately 0.99%. The sample was peripheral blood, taken before pregnancy. These receptors all come from a female donor with multiple sclerosis, enrolled in a pregnancy study.

The V and J genes are TRBV5-5 and TRBJ2-7, with D possibly TRBD1 on 6 matching bases. CDR1 SGHKS and CDR2 YYEKEE come from the germline V gene (reference sequence). Trimming removed 2 bases at V and 4 bases at J, with 19 bases between. The length of the CDR3 is 16 residues. DNA for the CDR3: TGTGCCAGCAGCTTACAGGGAAACGGTCCCTTTTACGAGCAGTACTTC. As protein: CASSLQGNGPFYEQYF.

This chain links TRBV14 with TRBJ1-2, with a possible D match to TRBD1 (5 bases). Per germline, CDR1 SGHDN and CDR2 FVKESK. CDR3 size: 15 residues. Trimming stripped 4 bases from V and 5 bases from J, with 17 bases between. This CDR3 reads CASSLAPLAGYGYTF. The CDR3, as DNA: TGTGCCAGCAGCCTGGCCCCCCTGGCAGGGTATGGCTACACCTTC.

The chain carries TRBV10-1 and TRBJ2-3, with 7 bases lining up with TRBD2. V trimming: 2 bases; J trimming: 2 bases; junction bases outside the gene matches: 7. Looked up from germline, CDR1 is WNHNN and CDR2 is SYGVQD (reference sequence). This CDR3 spans 16 amino acids. The CDR3 region has the DNA TGCGCCAGCAGTGAGAGCCAGCGGGGCAACACAGATACGCAGTATTTT. Amino acids: CASSESQRGNTDTQYF.

This rearrangement joins TRBV18 to TRBJ1-5; D might be TRBD1 (5 bases). CDR1 is KGHSH and CDR2 is LQKENI in the germline V gene. The CDR3 is 14 residues long. Trimming removed 2 bases at V and 5 bases at J, with 10 bases between. DNA for the CDR3: TGTGCCAGCTCACCATCAGGGCTCGATCAGCCCCAGCATTTT. The encoded protein is CASSPSGLDQPQHF.

The chain employs TRBV4-1 and TRBJ2-1; 9 bases line up with TRBD1. V shed 2 bases, J shed 8 bases, and the junction held 7 bases outside the gene matches. The CDR3 contains 15 residues. Looked up from germline, CDR1 is MGHRA and CDR2 is YSYEKL. CDR3 DNA: TGCGCCAGCAGCCAACTACAGGGGGCGCTCCATGAGCAGTTCTTC. Its translation: CASSQLQGALHEQFF.

This chain uses TRBV30 with TRBJ1-5; D is uncertain. There are 16 residues in the CDR3. V was pared by 2 bases and J by 6 bases, with 20 bases between. Germline V CDR1 and CDR2: GTSNPN, SVGIG (reference sequence). The CDR3 loop reads CAWSPSGVSSGQPQHF. CDR3 in DNA: TGTGCCTGGAGTCCCTCCGGGGTGAGTAGCGGTCAGCCCCAGCATTTT.

V usage is TRBV7-8 and J usage is TRBJ2-5; the match to TRBD2 covers 9 bases. Per germline, CDR1 SGHVS and CDR2 FQNEAQ. Unmatched junction bases numbered 11, after V lost 5 bases and J lost 4 bases. There are 16 residues in the CDR3. The DNA of the CDR3 is TGTGCCAGCAGCCAAGCGGGAGGAGCGGCAAGAGAGACCCAGTACTTC. Encoded protein: CASSQAGGAARETQYF.

This chain links TRBV5-1 with TRBJ1-1; 7 positions match TRBD1. Germline V gene lookup returns CDR1 SGHRS and CDR2 YFSETQ. CDR3 length: 13 residues. V lost 4 bases and J lost 3; bases outside the gene matches: 3. For the CDR3, the DNA is TGCGCCAGCAGCCGGGACAGTTACACTGAAGCTTTCTTT. Translating gives CASSRDSYTEAFF. Combining the CDR3 with reference TRBV5-1 and TRBJ1-1 gives the whole variable domain KAGVTQTPRYLIKTRGQQVTLSCSPISGHRSVSWYQQTPGQGLQFLFEYFSETQRNKGNFPGRFSGRQFSNSRSEMNVSTLELGDSALYLCASSRDSYTEAFFGQGTRLTVV.

The gene calls are TRBV9 and TRBJ2-7, with D maybe TRBD2 (6 bases). Germline assignment: CDR1 SGDLS and CDR2 YYNGEE. CDR3 length: 15 amino acids. Trimming took off 4 bases at V and 1 base at J, with 15 bases between the two ends. The CDR3 nucleotides read TGTGCCAGCAGCCCACCCGCTAGCGAGTCCTACGAGCAGTACTTC. Translated: CASSPPASESYEQYF. Combining the CDR3 with reference TRBV9 and TRBJ2-7 gives the whole variable domain DSGVTQTPKHLITATGQRVTLRCSPRSGDLSVYWYQQSLDQGLQFLIQYYNGEERAKGNILERFSAQQFPDLHSELNLSSLELGDSALYFCASSPPASESYEQYFGPGTRLTVT.

This chain joins TRBV5-1 and TRBJ2-1; no clear D gene. The germline gives CDR1 SGHRS, CDR2 YFSETQ. The CDR3 is made up of 11 amino acids. V lost 6 bases and J 6 bases, leaving 7 bases between the germline ends. This chain's CDR3 is CASTEANEQFF. The CDR3 nucleotides read TGCGCCAGCACTGAGGCCAATGAGCAGTTCTTC.

The chain links TRBV27 to TRBJ2-7, with 9 bases identical to TRBD1. Trimming removed 6 bases from V and 6 bases from J; junction bases left unmatched: 6. CDR1 and CDR2 from the germline V gene are MNHEY and SMNVEV (reference sequence). The CDR3 loop spans 13 amino acids. The CDR3, as DNA: TGTGCCAGCAGGGGGACAGGGACCGGCGAGCAGTACTTC. Protein product: CASRGTGTGEQYF.

The chain uses TRBV7-3 and TRBJ1-1; D is ambiguous. Trimming took 5 bases from V and 1 from J, leaving 8 bases between them. The germline gives CDR1 SGHTA, CDR2 FQGTGA. The CDR3 length is 13 residues. CDR3 sequence (DNA): TGTGCCAGCAGCGCCCAACAGAACACTGAAGCTTTCTTT. It yields the protein CASSAQQNTEAFF.

The J gene is TRBJ2-1, the V gene TRBV6-1; D perhaps matches TRBD1 (5 bases). The germline V gene has CDR1 MNHNS and CDR2 SASEGT. The CDR3 extends over 15 amino acids. The V end lost 4 bases, the J end lost 7 bases, and 17 bases lay between the germline ends. CDR3 in DNA: TGTGCCAGCAGTGGCAGGGCCTTGCAATCGAATGAGCAGTTCTTC. Translating it yields CASSGRALQSNEQFF.

The J gene is TRBJ1-1, the V gene TRBV19; D gene uncertain. V lost 3 bases, J lost 4 bases, and 12 bases lay in between. From germline, CDR1 is LNHDA and CDR2 SQIVND (reference sequence). The CDR3 length is 14 residues. The CDR3 nucleotides are TGTGCCAGTAGTATCTCCGGTTCGGGCACTGAAGCTTTCTTT. Encoded protein: CASSISGSGTEAFF.

In DNA, the CDR3 is TGTGCCAGCAGTCGACCACGGGACAGACAAGCCAAAAACATTCAGTACTTC. This sequence encodes CASSRPRDRQAKNIQYF. The chain carries TRBV28 and TRBJ2-4; 7 nucleotides align to TRBD1. This CDR3 is 17 amino acids long. The trim removed 5 bases at V and 0 bases at J, leaving 10 bases unmatched. Germline CDR1 reads MDHEN; CDR2 reads SYDVKM.

In its sample, this clone was seen once. V gene TRBV5-4 combines with J gene TRBJ2-5; the D gene is possibly TRBD2 (6 bases). The CDR3 is 14 residues long. Germline CDR1 and CDR2: SGHNT and YYREEE (reference sequence). The ends were cut back, 4 bases at V and 1 base at J, with 11 bases in the middle. CDR3 DNA: TGTGCCAGCAGCAATAGCGGATTCCAAGAGACCCAGTACTTC. It encodes CASSNSGFQETQYF.